The 9 T cell receptor beta chains below were found in one sample sequenced in a study of cytomegalovirus exposure and HLA in healthy donors. 13 Jbeta primers and 60 Vbeta primers were used for the PCR. TCRdb's copy holds only in-frame clones and misses some; the assay was immunoSEQ multiplex PCR. Here the sample spans about 120,000 clones, approximately 80% being singletons. The source material was PBMCs. These receptor sequences come from a man aged 35 to 55 in good health and CMV-seronegative.

This clone was picked up a small number of times. The chain couples TRBV4-3 to TRBJ2-1, with D perhaps matching TRBD1 (5 bases). The CDR3 spans 15 residues. Germline V gives CDR1 LGHNA, CDR2 YSLEER. Deletions cut 0 bases from V and 5 bases from J, with 11 bases between. CDR3 protein: CASSQDRPGHNEQFF. The CDR3 bases are TGCGCCAGCAGCCAAGATCGCCCAGGGCACAATGAGCAGTTCTTC.

This clone was seen just once. V gene TRBV5-1 combines with J gene TRBJ2-7; TRBD2 agrees at 9 bases. Germline CDR1 and CDR2: SGHRS and YFSETQ. The CDR3 length is 16 residues. J gave up 4 bases and V 2 bases, and 10 bases lay outside the gene matches. The CDR3 nucleotides are TGCGCCAGCAGCTTTAGCGGGAGAGGGTTGCCGTACGAGCAGTACTTC. Translation gives CASSFSGRGLPYEQYF.

The chain couples TRBV6-6 to TRBJ2-3; unclear D gene. The CDR3 totals 14 residues. Trimming removed 6 bases from V and 2 bases from J, with 12 bases in between. Germline CDR1 MNHNY, CDR2 SVGAGI (reference sequence). As DNA, the CDR3 is TGTGCCAGCAGACATACACAGAACACAGATACGCAGTATTTT. As protein: CASRHTQNTDTQYF.

The chain employs TRBV7-8 and TRBJ2-7, with 9 positions matching TRBD1. CDR1 SGHVS and CDR2 FQNEAQ come from the germline V gene. The CDR3 is 16 residues long. Unmatched junction bases numbered 6, after V lost 0 bases and J lost 3 bases. CDR3 in amino acids: CASSLALGTGRYEQYF. For the CDR3, the DNA is TGTGCCAGCAGCTTAGCGCTTGGGACAGGGCGCTACGAGCAGTACTTC.

The chain couples TRBV19 to TRBJ2-7; 10 nucleotides align to TRBD2. CDR1 and CDR2 (germline): LNHDA, SQIVND (reference sequence). This CDR3 is 15 amino acids long. With 3 bases clipped from V and 0 bases from J, the junction kept 2 bases outside the gene matches. The CDR3 sequence: CASSMGTSASYEQYF. In DNA, the CDR3 is TGTGCCAGTAGTATGGGGACTAGCGCCTCCTACGAGCAGTACTTC.

J is TRBJ2-3 and V is TRBV13; 8 bases are shared with TRBD2. V dropped 6 bases and J dropped 3; count of bases not matched to a gene: 8. The length of the CDR3 is 15 residues. Germline lookup yields CDR1 PRHDT and CDR2 FYEKMQ (reference sequence). The CDR3 loop reads CASRTWRGDTDTQYF. CDR3 sequence (DNA): TGTGCCAGCAGAACATGGCGGGGGGATACAGATACGCAGTATTTT.

This chain connects TRBV4-2 to TRBJ2-3; 9 bases align to TRBD2. Trimming at V came to 4 bases and at J to 3 bases, leaving 20 bases not matched to a gene. In germline, CDR1 is LGHNA, CDR2 YNFKEQ. This CDR3 is built from 20 residues. The CDR3 here is CASSPLGGVGGGGVTDTQYF. The DNA of the CDR3 is TGTGCCAGCAGCCCCCTAGGCGGGGTAGGCGGGGGGGGAGTAACAGATACGCAGTATTTT.

V and J are TRBV9 and TRBJ1-1; a possible D gene is TRBD1 (6 bases). The CDR3 has 17 residues. V was clipped by 0 bases and J by 0 bases, with 15 bases between them. Germline V CDR1 and CDR2: SGDLS, YYNGEE. In nucleotides, the CDR3 is TGTGCCAGCAGCGTAGAGGGCGGGGGGGCCCTGAACACTGAAGCTTTCTTT. This encodes CASSVEGGGALNTEAFF.

This chain connects TRBV7-2 to TRBJ1-1; D is undetermined. The CDR3 loop spans 14 amino acids. Germline lookup yields CDR1 SGHTA and CDR2 FQGNSA. The V end lost 5 bases, the J end lost 7 bases, and 17 bases lay between the germline ends. The CDR3 here is CASSPTRLTFEAFF. CDR3 nucleotide sequence: TGTGCCAGCAGCCCGACAAGATTGACGTTTGAAGCTTTCTTT.